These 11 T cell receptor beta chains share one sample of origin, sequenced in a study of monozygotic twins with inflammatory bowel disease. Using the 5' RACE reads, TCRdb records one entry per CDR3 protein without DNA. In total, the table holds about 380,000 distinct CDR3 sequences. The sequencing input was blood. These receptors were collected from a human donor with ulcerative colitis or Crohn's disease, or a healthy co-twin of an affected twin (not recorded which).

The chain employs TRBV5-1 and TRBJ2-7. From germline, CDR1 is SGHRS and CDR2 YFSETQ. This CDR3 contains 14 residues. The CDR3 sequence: CASSLSGMVSEQYF.

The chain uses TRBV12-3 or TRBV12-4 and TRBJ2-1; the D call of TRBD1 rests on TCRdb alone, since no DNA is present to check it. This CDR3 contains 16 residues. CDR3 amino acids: CASSPPGGDSYNEQFF.

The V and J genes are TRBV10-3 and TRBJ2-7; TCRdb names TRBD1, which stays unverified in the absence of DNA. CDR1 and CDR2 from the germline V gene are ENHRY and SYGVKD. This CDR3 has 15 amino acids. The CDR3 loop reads CAISGASGTRYEQYF.

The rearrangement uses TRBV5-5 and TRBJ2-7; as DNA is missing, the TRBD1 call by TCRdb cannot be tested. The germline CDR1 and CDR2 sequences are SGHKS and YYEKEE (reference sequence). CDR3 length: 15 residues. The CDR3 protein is CASSLGTGSSYEQYF.

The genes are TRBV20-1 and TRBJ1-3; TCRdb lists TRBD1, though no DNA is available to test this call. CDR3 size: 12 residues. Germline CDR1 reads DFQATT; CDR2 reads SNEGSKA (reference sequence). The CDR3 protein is CSVTTAGNTIYF.

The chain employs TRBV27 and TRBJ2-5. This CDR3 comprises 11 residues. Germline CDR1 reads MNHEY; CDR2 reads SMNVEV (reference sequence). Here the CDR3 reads CASSSMETQYF.

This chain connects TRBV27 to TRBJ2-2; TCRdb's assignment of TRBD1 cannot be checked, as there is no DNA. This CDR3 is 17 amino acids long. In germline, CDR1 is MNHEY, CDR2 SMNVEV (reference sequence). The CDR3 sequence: CASSPGQGVSDTGELFF.

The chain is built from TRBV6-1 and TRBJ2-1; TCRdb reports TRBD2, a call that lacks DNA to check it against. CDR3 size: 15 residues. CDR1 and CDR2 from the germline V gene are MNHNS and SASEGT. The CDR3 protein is CASSNRRDSSNEQFF.

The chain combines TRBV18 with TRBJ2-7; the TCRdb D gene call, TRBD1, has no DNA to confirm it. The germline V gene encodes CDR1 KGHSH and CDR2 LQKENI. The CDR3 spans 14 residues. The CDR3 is CASSPGDRIYEQYF.

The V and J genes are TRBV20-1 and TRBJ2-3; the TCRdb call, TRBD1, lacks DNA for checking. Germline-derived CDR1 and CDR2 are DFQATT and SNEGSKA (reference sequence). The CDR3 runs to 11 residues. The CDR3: CSASRGDTQYF.

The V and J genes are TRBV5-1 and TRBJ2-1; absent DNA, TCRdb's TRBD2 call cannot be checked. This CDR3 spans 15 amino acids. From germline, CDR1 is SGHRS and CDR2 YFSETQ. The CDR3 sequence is CASSLSAGGPDEQFF.